The 19 T cell receptor beta chains reported below all come from one sample, sequenced in a study of blood T cells in healthy people across ages. Then a second PCR, running roughly 7 to 11 cycles, was carried out with a sample-barcoded 5' primer and a J-beta primer mix. TCRdb analysed the 5' RACE reads with MiXCR anew, one entry per CDR3 protein. The table has approximately 960,000 distinct CDR3 sequences, 25% to 35% seen once. These data were also filed under a second study, of T cells of mothers and their children.

Sequencing was carried out using blood. Receptor source: a woman aged 35 to 49 in good health.

CDR3 in amino acids: CASSITTGRSSGNTIYF. The CDR3 DNA is TGCGCCAGCAGCATAACCACGGGACGGAGCTCTGGAAACACCATATATTTT. The J gene is TRBJ1-3, the V gene TRBV5-1, with TRBD1 as a possible D gene (5 bases). The germline CDR1 and CDR2 sequences are SGHRS and YFSETQ. This CDR3 has 17 residues. With 4 bases removed from V and 0 bases from J, the gap between germline ends came to 17 bases.

This clonotype was seen repeatedly, ten times or more. V is TRBV4-3 and J is TRBJ1-1, with D perhaps matching TRBD1 (5 bases). CDR1 and CDR2 from the germline V gene are LGHNA and YSLEER. V was trimmed by 4 bases and J by 3 bases, leaving 9 bases between them. This CDR3 has 13 amino acids. Written as DNA, the CDR3 is TGCGCCAGCAGCCGCAGGGAGTACACTGAAGCTTTCTTT. This codes for CASSRREYTEAFF.

This rearrangement joins TRBV12-3 or TRBV12-4 to TRBJ2-3, with a weak D call TRBD1 (6 bases). The CDR3 has 14 residues. V shed 5 bases and J shed 2 bases, with 11 bases lying between them. The CDR3 sequence is CASSMDSPTDTQYF. DNA for the CDR3: TGTGCCAGCAGTATGGACAGCCCCACAGATACGCAGTATTTT.

The table lists this clonotype with a few counts. Written as DNA, the CDR3 is TGCAGTGCTAGTCTGGTCCACGAGCAGTACTTC. Amino acid sequence: CSASLVHEQYF. This chain connects TRBV20-1 to TRBJ2-7; D ambiguous. V shed 3 bases and J shed 5 bases, with 8 bases lying between them. Germline CDR1 DFQATT, CDR2 SNEGSKA (reference sequence). This CDR3 is built from 11 residues.

As concerns this clonotype: This may stem from a read error, because a much larger clone lies one nucleotide away. The chain uses TRBV4-2 and TRBJ2-3; 10 positions match TRBD2. The germline gives CDR1 LGHNA, CDR2 YNFKEQ. The CDR3 runs 16 residues. The DNA of the CDR3 is TGTGCCGGCAGCCCTGAGCGGGGGGGCTTCGCAGATACGCAGTATTTT. Translated: CAGSPERGGFADTQYF.

The chain employs TRBV7-2 and TRBJ2-1; 9 bases align to TRBD2. V lost 2 bases to trimming and J lost 10 bases; unmatched junction nucleotides: 18. CDR1 is SGHTA and CDR2 is FQGNSA in the germline V gene. The length of the CDR3 is 18 residues. CDR3 protein: CASSLHLDGGGAFYEQFF. The DNA for the CDR3 is TGTGCCAGCAGCTTACACCTTGATGGCGGGGGGGCCTTCTACGAGCAGTTCTTC.

Only a few counts were recorded for this clonotype. This chain links TRBV24-1 with TRBJ1-2; D is unclear. The V gene's germline CDR1 is KGHDR and CDR2 SFDVKD. The V end was cut by 1 base, the J end by 5 bases, with 10 bases between. The CDR3 consists of 14 residues. The CDR3 here is CATSDFPRSYGYTF. The CDR3 nucleotides are TGTGCCACCAGTGATTTCCCCCGGTCTTATGGCTACACCTTC.

The V gene is TRBV10-3, the J gene TRBJ1-5; no clear D gene. Germline values: CDR1 ENHRY, CDR2 SYGVKD. Trimming pared 3 bases from V and 5 bases from J, leaving 8 bases between. CDR3 size: 13 residues. CDR3 in amino acids: CAISDLEDQPQHF. In nucleotides, the CDR3 is TGTGCCATCAGTGACCTCGAAGATCAGCCCCAGCATTTT.

This clonotype has more than one count but fewer than ten. V gene TRBV7-2 combines with J gene TRBJ2-7; TRBD1 or TRBD2 may be the D gene (5 bases each). From germline, CDR1 is SGHTA and CDR2 FQGNSA. V lost 4 bases and J lost 4, with 17 bases in between. This CDR3 region has 15 residues. The CDR3 spells CASSSAGTVGYEQYF. CDR3 nucleotide sequence: TGTGCCAGCAGCTCAGCCGGGACGGTGGGGTACGAGCAGTACTTC.

This clonotype was detected ten times or more. The V and J genes are TRBV6-2 or TRBV6-3 and TRBJ2-7; no reliable D call. CDR1 MNHEY and CDR2 SVGEGT come from the germline V gene. V was cut by 6 bases and J by 3 bases, with 6 bases left in between. This CDR3 is built from 11 residues. CDR3 sequence: CASRTVYEQYF. CDR3 coding DNA: TGTGCCAGCAGGACCGTCTACGAGCAGTACTTC.

The J gene is TRBJ2-1, the V gene TRBV7-9; D possibly matches TRBD1 or TRBD2 (6 bases each). Trimming cost V 3 bases and J 15 bases, with 12 bases left between them. The CDR3 runs to 11 residues. CDR1 is SEHNR and CDR2 is FQNEAQ in the germline V gene (reference sequence). The CDR3 here is CASSLGGQRFF. DNA of the CDR3: TGTGCCAGCAGCTTGGGGGGCCAGAGGTTCTTC.

J is TRBJ1-1 and V is TRBV12-3 or TRBV12-4; D is uncertain. Trimming took off 5 bases at V and 1 base at J, with 14 bases between the two ends. This CDR3 contains 15 residues. CDR3 protein: CASSTGGGWNTEAFF. The CDR3 DNA reads TGTGCCAGCAGTACCGGTGGAGGGTGGAACACTGAAGCTTTCTTT.

This clonotype was seen only once. V and J are TRBV19 and TRBJ2-2; D not resolved. V lost 6 bases and J 2 bases, leaving 10 bases between the germline ends. This CDR3 has 14 residues. Germline V gene data show CDR1 as LNHDA and CDR2 as SQIVND (reference sequence). Here the CDR3 reads CASRIGGNTGELFF. The CDR3, as DNA: TGTGCCAGTAGGATCGGCGGAAACACCGGGGAGCTGTTTTTT.

The rearrangement uses TRBV20-1 and TRBJ1-2; 8 nucleotides align to TRBD1. Per the germline V gene, CDR1 is DFQATT and CDR2 is SNEGSKA (reference sequence). J was trimmed by 6 bases and V by 2 bases; bases with no gene match: 11. The CDR3 covers 15 residues. The DNA for the CDR3 is TGCAGTGCTAGACTCCTCCACAGGGGGAACAATGGCTACACCTTC. Translation gives CSARLLHRGNNGYTF.

This clonotype turned up a few times. This rearrangement joins TRBV9 to TRBJ2-1; no clear D. The germline V gene encodes CDR1 SGDLS and CDR2 YYNGEE. Trimming stripped 3 bases from V and 5 bases from J, with 6 bases between. This CDR3 spans 12 amino acids. The CDR3 DNA reads as TGTGCCAGCAGCGCGACGCACAATGAGCAGTTCTTC. Translated, it gives CASSATHNEQFF.

The gene calls are TRBV5-1 and TRBJ2-7; TRBD1 is a possible D gene (5 bases). V lost 4 bases and J 0 bases, leaving 14 bases between the germline ends. From germline, CDR1 is SGHRS and CDR2 YFSETQ. This CDR3 spans 15 amino acids. The CDR3 spells CASSPDKTVSYEQYF. Written as DNA, the CDR3 is TGCGCCAGCAGCCCGGACAAGACGGTCTCCTACGAGCAGTACTTC.

This clonotype was counted at least ten times. This chain connects TRBV4-2 to TRBJ2-7; TRBD1 matches at 9 bases. J lost 2 bases, V lost 0 bases, and 8 bases had no gene match. The CDR3 totals 17 residues. Germline CDR1 reads LGHNA; CDR2 reads YNFKEQ. CDR3 nucleotides: TGTGCCAGCAGCCAAGAGATTGCGGGACAGGGACCCTACGAGCAGTACTTC. Translating gives CASSQEIAGQGPYEQYF.

Many counts were recorded for this clonotype. A much larger clone is a single base away; this may be a read error. The chain recombines TRBV5-1 with TRBJ2-6; D is perhaps TRBD1 (5 bases). The CDR3 spans 16 residues. Germline V gene lookup returns CDR1 SGHRS and CDR2 YFSETQ. The CDR3 nucleotides are TGCGCCAGCAGCACTGGACATCCCTCTGGGGCCAACGTCCGGACTTTC. It codes for CASSTGHPSGANVRTF.

This clonotype appeared many times. The chain employs TRBV4-3 and TRBJ2-3, with TRBD2 identical over 8 bases. The CDR3 runs 18 residues. CDR1 is LGHNA and CDR2 is YSLEER in the germline V gene. J was trimmed by 0 bases and V by 0 bases; bases with no gene match: 8. The chain's CDR3 is CASSQDRGGGTSTDTQYF. The CDR3 coding sequence is TGCGCCAGCAGCCAAGATCGCGGCGGGGGGACTAGCACAGATACGCAGTATTTT.